This section outlines one T cell receptor (beta chain) sequence together with its context. Its cognate antigen is unknown. The sample comes from a study of cytomegalovirus exposure and HLA in healthy donors. It was with 60 Vbeta and 13 Jbeta primers that the PCR ran. The repertoire was sequenced with immunoSEQ multiplex PCR; TCRdb's copy has only in-frame clones and lacks some. The data show more than 90,000 clones, around three fifths seen once. CDR1 and CDR2 from the germline V gene are SGHRS and YFSETQ. V lost 0 bases, J lost 4 bases, and 4 bases stayed unmatched. CDR3 size: 15 residues. Regarding the study as a whole: In a later analysis, most CMV-associated TCR beta chains appeared HLA-restricted. One cluster of highly shared sequence variants probably arose as a sequencing artifact.

Sequencing used PBMCs. The clonotype comes from a boy under 18 in good health and CMV-seropositive. The chain combines TRBV5-1 with TRBJ2-1; 7 nucleotides agree with TRBD1. This CDR3 reads CASSLEGQRYNEQFF. The CDR3 bases are TGCGCCAGCAGCTTGGAGGGACAGAGATACAATGAGCAGTTCTTC.